This is a list of T cell receptor beta chains from one sample in a study of T cells in Graves' hyperthyroidism and ophthalmopathy. Using its own MiXCR run on the multiplex PCR reads, TCRdb lists one record per CDR3 protein. The table has about 49,000 distinct CDR3 sequences, roughly 50% seen once. Sequenced sample: peripheral blood or thyroid tissue (not recorded which). The receptor set was obtained from a young man with Graves' hyperthyroidism. Each CDR3 is given with its conserved first and last residue. Each record gives: V gene, J gene, clone size, D gene, CDR3 protein, CDR3 DNA. D genes are given only for firm matches. Clone size is not always given. Where it is, it says once, few, many or a class for expanded clones.

TRBV29-1,TRBJ1-1,many,-,CSVPGTAMTEAFF,TGCAGCGTACCCGGGACGGCGATGACTGAAGCTTTCTTT
TRBV12-3/TRBV12-4,TRBJ2-5,-,-,CASSFDSRGSQYF,TGTGCCAGCAGTTTCGACAGCAGGGGATCCCAGTACTTC
TRBV5-4,TRBJ2-3,-,TRBD2,CASSLRAGGGTDTQYF,TGTGCCAGCAGCTTAAGAGCGGGAGGAGGAACAGATACGCAGTATTTT
TRBV10-3,TRBJ1-5,-,TRBD1,CAIRGTGNNQPQHF,TGTGCCATCAGAGGGACAGGGAACAATCAGCCCCAGCATTTT
TRBV19,TRBJ2-7,-,-,CASSISVSGFLYEQYF,TGTGCCAGTAGTATATCCGTGTCGGGTTTCCTCTACGAGCAGTACTTC
TRBV12-3/TRBV12-4,TRBJ1-5,many,-,CASTEGSSNQPQHF,TGTGCCAGCACCGAGGGTAGTAGCAATCAGCCCCAGCATTTT
TRBV10-2,TRBJ2-6,few,-,CASSRAGLSGANVLTF,TGCGCCAGCAGTAGGGCGGGACTGTCTGGGGCCAACGTCCTGACTTTC
TRBV25-1,TRBJ1-2,once,TRBD1,CASSERTGYGYTF,TGTGCCAGCAGTGAACGGACAGGCTATGGCTACACCTTC
TRBV7-2,TRBJ2-7,-,-,CASSFGQLGSYEQYF,TGTGCCAGCAGCTTCGGCCAGCTGGGCTCCTACGAGCAGTACTTC
TRBV7-8,TRBJ2-2,many,-,CASSLGPGELFF,TGTGCCAGCAGCTTAGGACCCGGGGAGCTGTTTTTT
TRBV29-1,TRBJ1-5,once,TRBD1,CSVEGDRGDQPQHF,TGCAGCGTTGAGGGGGACAGGGGTGATCAGCCCCAGCATTTT
TRBV20-1,TRBJ1-4,medium-sized,-,CSAREARSNEKLFF,TGCAGTGCTAGAGAGGCGCGGAGTAATGAAAAACTGTTTTTT
TRBV7-9,TRBJ2-5,once,TRBD2,CASSTRLAGQETQYF,TGTGCCAGCAGCACCCGGCTAGCGGGACAAGAGACCCAGTACTTC
TRBV9,TRBJ2-5,-,TRBD2,CASSVGASGGETQYF,TGTGCCAGCAGCGTAGGGGCTAGCGGGGGGGAGACCCAGTACTTC
TRBV7-8,TRBJ2-5,-,-,CASSLAVGRGSQPQYF,TGTGCCAGCAGCTTAGCGGTTGGAAGGGGCTCGCAGCCCCAGTACTTC
TRBV20-1,TRBJ1-6,many,-,CSAPLGAPLHF,TGCAGTGCCCCCCTAGGAGCACCCCTCCACTTT
TRBV19,TRBJ2-7,-,-,CASTYRAGAYEQYF,TGTGCCAGTACCTACAGGGCAGGGGCGTACGAGCAGTACTTC
TRBV7-9,TRBJ1-2,-,-,CASSTGNIGYTF,TGTGCCAGCAGCACAGGGAACATTGGCTACACCTTC
TRBV7-2,TRBJ2-7,many,-,CASSSLQTGATSYEQYF,TGTGCCAGCAGCTCCCTGCAGACTGGGGCAACTTCCTACGAGCAGTACTTC
TRBV9,TRBJ2-5,-,-,CASSARHQETQYF,TGTGCCAGCAGTGCTAGGCACCAAGAGACCCAGTACTTC
TRBV24-1,TRBJ1-3,few,-,CATSDPRDLLGNTIYF,TGTGCCACCAGTGATCCTAGGGACCTACTGGGAAACACCATATATTTT
TRBV20-1,TRBJ2-7,once,-,CSSVEQYF,TGCAGTTCCGTCGAGCAGTACTTC
TRBV9,TRBJ2-6,-,-,CASSQVVQAGANVLTF,TGCGCCAGCAGCCAAGTGGTCCAGGCTGGGGCCAACGTCCTGACTTTC
TRBV15,TRBJ2-5,-,-,CATSRGTTLRETQYF,TGTGCCACCAGCAGAGGGACCACGCTGCGGGAGACCCAGTACTTC
TRBV7-9,TRBJ2-2,-,TRBD2,CASTPGGDTGELFF,TGTGCCAGCACCCCGGGAGGGGACACCGGGGAGCTGTTTTTT
TRBV7-9,TRBJ1-5,-,-,CASSLGMGNQPQHF,TGTGCCAGCAGCTTAGGGATGGGCAATCAGCCCCAGCATTTT
TRBV5-1,TRBJ2-2,medium-sized,-,CASSDGHNTGELFF,TGCGCCAGCAGCGATGGACATAACACCGGGGAGCTGTTTTTT
TRBV7-2,TRBJ2-7,-,TRBD2,CASSPTGGGSGYEQYF,TGCGCCAGCAGCCCCACGGGAGGAGGGTCTGGCTACGAGCAGTACTTC
TRBV7-4,TRBJ2-7,-,TRBD1,CASSPWTGPHEQYF,TGTGCCAGCAGCCCATGGACAGGGCCCCACGAGCAGTACTTC
TRBV2,TRBJ2-2,few,-,CASSVSAEGRFGELFF,TGTGCCAGCAGTGTCTCTGCAGAGGGGCGCTTCGGGGAGCTGTTTTTT
TRBV2,TRBJ2-5,-,-,CASRDLEGRFQETQYF,TGTGCCAGCAGGGACCTAGAAGGCCGGTTCCAAGAGACCCAGTACTTC
TRBV10-3,TRBJ2-6,-,-,CAITYLGTISGANVLTF,TGTGCCATCACCTATCTCGGGACGATTTCTGGGGCCAACGTCCTGACTTTC
TRBV10-3,TRBJ1-1,-,TRBD1,CAISRTGGEGTEAFF,TGTGCCATCAGTCGGACAGGGGGCGAGGGGACTGAAGCTTTCTTT
TRBV19,TRBJ1-5,-,TRBD1,CASSGTGGSNQPQHF,TGTGCCAGTAGCGGGACAGGGGGTAGCAATCAGCCCCAGCATTTT
TRBV29-1,TRBJ2-7,-,-,CSVGDTSYEQYF,TGCAGCGTCGGCGACACCTCCTACGAGCAGTACTTC
TRBV20-1,TRBJ1-3,-,TRBD1,CSAPGTGGFSGNTIYF,TGCAGTGCGCCCGGGACAGGGGGATTCTCTGGAAACACCATATATTTT
TRBV7-9,TRBJ1-2,-,-,CASSLNPGPPGGGYTF,TGTGCCAGCAGTCTTAACCCGGGACCGCCAGGCGGTGGCTACACCTTC
TRBV29-1,TRBJ2-6,few,TRBD2,CSVRPGTSGTSGANVLTF,TGCAGCGTGAGGCCCGGGACTAGCGGGACCTCTGGGGCCAACGTCCTGACTTTC
TRBV6-6,TRBJ2-3,many,-,CASSYRVGSSTDTQYF,TGTGCCAGCAGTTACCGGGTGGGCTCTAGCACAGATACGCAGTATTTT
TRBV19,TRBJ2-7,many,TRBD1,CASSHQVTGGFEQYF,TGTGCCAGTAGTCACCAGGTCACAGGGGGCTTCGAGCAGTACTTC
TRBV7-3,TRBJ2-3,-,TRBD2,CASSSTSATDTQYF,TGTGCCAGCAGCTCAACTAGCGCGACAGATACGCAGTATTTT
TRBV10-3,TRBJ2-5,few,TRBD2,CAISDSGAETQYF,TGTGCCATCAGTGATAGCGGGGCGGAGACCCAGTACTTC
TRBV6-2/TRBV6-3,TRBJ1-5,many,-,CASSYAGTYQPQHF,TGTGCCAGCAGTTACGCGGGAACCTATCAGCCCCAGCATTTT
TRBV3-1,TRBJ1-2,many,TRBD1,CASRKSQGQGSYTF,TGTGCCAGCAGAAAGAGCCAGGGACAGGGAAGCTACACCTTC
TRBV29-1,TRBJ2-7,-,-,CSVEGARTFEQYF,TGCAGCGTTGAAGGGGCAAGAACCTTCGAGCAGTACTTC
TRBV20-1,TRBJ2-5,-,TRBD1,CSASRTGGRETQYF,TGCAGTGCTAGTAGGACAGGGGGCCGGGAGACCCAGTACTTC
TRBV25-1,TRBJ2-7,-,-,CASSLELAPYEQYF,TGTGCCAGCAGCTTGGAACTAGCCCCCTACGAGCAGTACTTC
TRBV7-9,TRBJ1-6,once,TRBD1,CASSRGQGPPLHF,TGTGCCAGCAGCCGGGGACAGGGACCACCCCTCCACTTT
TRBV10-3,TRBJ2-7,many,TRBD2,CAISEGSGRRYEQYF,TGTGCCATCAGTGAGGGGAGCGGGAGGAGGTACGAGCAGTACTTC
TRBV7-2,TRBJ1-2,-,TRBD1,CASSFTGGIYGYTF,TGTGCCAGCAGCTTTACAGGGGGCATATATGGCTACACCTTC
TRBV11-2,TRBJ2-7,many,-,CASSWRTATEQYF,TGTGCCAGCAGCTGGAGGACGGCCACCGAGCAGTACTTC
TRBV7-2,TRBJ1-3,-,-,CASNQARGPKGNTIHF,TGTGCCAGCAACCAAGCCAGAGGGCCCAAAGGGAACACCATACATTTT
TRBV2,TRBJ2-7,-,-,CASSEVYEQRF,TGTGCCAGCAGTGAGGTGTACGAGCAGCGCTTC
TRBV7-8,TRBJ1-3,many,TRBD1,CASSLWETGDPGNTIYF,TGTGCCAGCAGCCTATGGGAAACAGGGGACCCTGGAAACACCATATATTTT